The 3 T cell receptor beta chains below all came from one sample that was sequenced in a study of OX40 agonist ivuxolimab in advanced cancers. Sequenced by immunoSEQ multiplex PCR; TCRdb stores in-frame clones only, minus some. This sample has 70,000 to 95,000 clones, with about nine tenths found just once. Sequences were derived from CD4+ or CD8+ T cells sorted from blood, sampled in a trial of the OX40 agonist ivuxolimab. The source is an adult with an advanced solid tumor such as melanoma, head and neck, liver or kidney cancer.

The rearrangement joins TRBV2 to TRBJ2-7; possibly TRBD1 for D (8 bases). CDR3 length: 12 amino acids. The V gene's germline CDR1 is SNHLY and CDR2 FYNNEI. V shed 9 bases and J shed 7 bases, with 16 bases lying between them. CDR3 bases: TGTGCCAGGATGATACAGGGGGGGGAGCAGTACTTC. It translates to CARMIQGGEQYF.

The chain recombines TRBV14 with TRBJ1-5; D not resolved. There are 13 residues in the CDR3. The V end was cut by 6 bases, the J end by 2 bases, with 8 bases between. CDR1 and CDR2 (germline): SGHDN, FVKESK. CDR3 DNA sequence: TGTGCCAGCAGTCGAGACGGCAATCAGCCCCAGCATTTT. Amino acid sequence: CASSRDGNQPQHF.

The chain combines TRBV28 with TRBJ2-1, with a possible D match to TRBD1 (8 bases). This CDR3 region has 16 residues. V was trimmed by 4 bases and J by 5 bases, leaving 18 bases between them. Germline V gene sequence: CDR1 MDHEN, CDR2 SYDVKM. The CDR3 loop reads CASSSGQGGLDNEQFF. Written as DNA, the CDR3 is TGTGCCAGCAGTTCCGGACAGGGAGGGTTGGACAATGAGCAGTTCTTC.